This entry features one T cell receptor beta chain sequence. Seattle's enrolled individuals joined amid active infection and were then monitored longitudinally. Trimming shortened V by 4 bases and J by 8 bases, and 20 bases separated the two germline ends. The V gene's germline CDR1 is PRHDT and CDR2 FYEKMQ (reference sequence). CDR3 length: 16 amino acids. These data originate in a study of blood T cell repertoires in COVID-19. Overall study: PBMCs, B-cell-depleted T cells, or T cells provided the cDNA or gDNA that made up the material.

Sequencing used immunoSEQ multiplex PCR; TCRdb keeps in-frame clones, though not all of them. The table shows some 68,000 clones, with around nine tenths occurring only once. The sequence was collected from a woman in her forties or fifties with COVID-19, enrolled during active disease. The sequenced sample consisted of peripheral blood. This sequence joins TRBV13 and TRBJ1-4, with D perhaps TRBD1 (5 bases). CDR3 DNA: TGTGCCAGCAGCTACTCCGGGAGCGGGGGGAGGGAAAAACTGTTTTTT. Its protein is CASSYSGSGGREKLFF. Variable domain in full (rest from reference TRBV13 and TRBJ1-4): AAGVIQSPRHLIKEKRETATLKCYPIPRHDTVYWYQQGPGQDPQFLISFYEKMQSDKGSIPDRFSAQQFSDYHSELNMSSLELGDSALYFCASSYSGSGGREKLFFGSGTQLSVL.